This T cell receptor (beta chain) was retrieved from a study of shared clonotypes between healthy human individuals. TCRdb's table, derived via immunoSEQ multiplex PCR, lists solely in-frame clones and lacks some. This sample has about 1.1 million clones; roughly 77% occur once, and the top ten carry almost 0.9%. Donors were healthy HIV-negative adults without recent acute infections or vaccinations. The ends lost 4 bases at V and 2 bases at J; junction bases unmatched: 9. The CDR3 length is 16 residues. Germline CDR1 and CDR2: SGHKS and YYEKEE (reference sequence). The chain uses TRBV5-5 and TRBJ1-1; 9 bases map to TRBD1. The source is a man younger than 30 in good health. Some clones in this sample may be carry-over from other donors' samples. Material for sequencing was memory CD4+ T cells from PBMCs. The subset: CD45RA-negative fraction. The CDR3 is CASSQSQGARNTEAFF. In nucleotides, the CDR3 is TGTGCCAGCAGCCAATCACAGGGGGCTCGAAACACTGAAGCTTTCTTT.